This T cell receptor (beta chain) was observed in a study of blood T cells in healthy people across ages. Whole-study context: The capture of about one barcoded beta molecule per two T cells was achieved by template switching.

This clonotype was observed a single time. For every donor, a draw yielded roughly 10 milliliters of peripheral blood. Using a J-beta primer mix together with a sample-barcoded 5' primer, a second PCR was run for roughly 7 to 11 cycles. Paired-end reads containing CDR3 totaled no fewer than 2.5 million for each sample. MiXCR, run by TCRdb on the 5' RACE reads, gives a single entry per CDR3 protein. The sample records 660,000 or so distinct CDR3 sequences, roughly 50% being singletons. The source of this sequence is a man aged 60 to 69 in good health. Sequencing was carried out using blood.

The CDR3 DNA reads as TGTGCCAGCAGTTTCGGGACAGGCGTGGGTTCTGGGGCCAACGTCCTGACTTTC. Residues: CASSFGTGVGSGANVLTF. The V gene is TRBV12-3 or TRBV12-4, the J gene TRBJ2-6; 8 nucleotides agree with TRBD1. After removal of 3 bases from V and 1 base from J, the junction contained 8 bases not matched to a gene. CDR3 length: 18 amino acids.